This paragraph reports one T cell receptor beta chain. It lacks a known antigen. Nothing much larger sits one base from this clone, and base qualities are not available. This specimen belongs to a study of graft-versus-host responses after intestinal transplantation (dated by TCRdb to 2020 to 2023). The study in broad terms: The transplants that recipients got were multivisceral, liver-intestinal, or isolated intestinal. All recipients received anti-thymocyte globulin induction followed by maintenance tacrolimus and steroids for 3 to 4 years. Graft-versus-host and host-versus-graft alloreactive T cell clones were tracked in the graft, circulation and bone marrow after intestinal transplantation using bulk TCR-beta CDR3 sequencing. To identify alloreactive clones, pre-transplant mixed lymphocyte reaction products were sequenced and then compared with unstimulated pre-transplant donor and recipient T cells. Of the 20 to 30 intestinal transplant recipients enrolled in the cohort, one of whom was a retransplant, 3 patients without pretransplant specimens were excluded. A peak of at least 4% donor T cells among recipient peripheral blood mononuclear cells was the definition used for donor T cell macrochimerism. Rather than being sequenced by the commercial service, samples from a few later patients were sequenced in-house on an Illumina MiSeq and processed with MiXCR.

Summary of the overall study and its limitations: Early after transplant, peak levels of circulating GvH clones were associated with declines in HvG clones. Conclusions were limited by the relatively low number and heterogeneity of intestinal transplant patients. GvH clones were detected in recipient bone marrow, and some of these GvH clones were observed earlier in ileal mucosa or blood, consistent with an intestinal mucosal origin. In the allografts of patients with donor T cell macrochimerism, GvH to HvG T cell clonal ratios were high.

Intraepithelial and lamina propria lymphocytes were isolated from graft specimens using dithiothreitol, EDTA incubations and collagenase D digestion. Bulk TCR-beta sequencing was performed on serial intestinal graft biopsy specimens collected as late as 600 days after transplant. The library came from the immunoSEQ multiplex PCR assay. Adaptive Biotechnologies carried out high-throughput TCR-beta CDR3 sequencing of genomic DNA for most patients. The source study handled its data this way. Adaptive's ImmunoSEQ software supplied the TCR sequencing data for roughly 17 patients, while MiXCR and VDJtools were used to process a few other patients. CDR3 nucleotide sequences shared between donor and recipient were removed because their origin could not be assigned. To count as alloreactive, a clone needed at least 2-fold expansion over unstimulated cells and a minimum CFSE-low frequency of 0.002% (template counts) or 0.001% (read counts). A clone was considered mappable if detected in the sequenced pre-transplant spleen, lymph node, or MLR CFSE-low populations of the donor or recipient. Cumulative frequency of alloreactive clones was calculated as a percentage of all sequences weighted by copy number. As stored in TCRdb, this immuneACCESS dataset retains in-frame rearrangements with V and J assigned. A fraction of the clones does not appear; measured against another copy, unresolved V genes explain less than half of the discrepancy, and the remainder lacks a known reason. D and trimming were read from the DNA, whereas the V and J calls and clone size are those reported in that table. The sample has roughly 8,400 clones on record, around 72% of them singletons. The ten largest make up approximately 32% of the sample.

The germline V end is reduced by 3 bases and the J end by 6 bases; junction bases left unmatched: 7. As encoded in the germline V gene, CDR1 is LGHNA while CDR2 is YNFKEQ. Spanning cysteine to phenylalanine, the CDR3 consists of 15 amino acids. CDR3 DNA is the only sequence kept; it has 45 bases, read in frame from the first base. The V and J genes are TRBV4-2 and TRBJ2-1; TRBD2 lines up with 8 middle nucleotides. This sequence was found in a human patient who received an intestinal transplant, so some T cells may come from the graft donor. Sequencing was performed on ileum tissue, taken nearly 500 days after intestinal transplant. The nucleotide sequence reads as follows: TGTGCCAGCAGCCACGGGACTAGAGGGGCCAATGAGCAGTTCTTC. It specifies CASSHGTRGANEQFF.